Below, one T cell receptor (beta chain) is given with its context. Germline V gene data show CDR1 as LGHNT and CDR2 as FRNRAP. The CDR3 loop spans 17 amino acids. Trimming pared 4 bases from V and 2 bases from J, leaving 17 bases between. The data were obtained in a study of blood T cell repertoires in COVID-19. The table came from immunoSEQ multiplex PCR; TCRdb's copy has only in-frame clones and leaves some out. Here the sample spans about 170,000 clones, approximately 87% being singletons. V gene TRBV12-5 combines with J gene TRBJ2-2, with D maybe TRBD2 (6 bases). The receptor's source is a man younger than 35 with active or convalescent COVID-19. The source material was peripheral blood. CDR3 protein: CASGSTSRGTNTGELFF. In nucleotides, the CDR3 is TGTGCTAGTGGTTCGACCTCCCGGGGGACCAACACCGGGGAGCTGTTTTTT.